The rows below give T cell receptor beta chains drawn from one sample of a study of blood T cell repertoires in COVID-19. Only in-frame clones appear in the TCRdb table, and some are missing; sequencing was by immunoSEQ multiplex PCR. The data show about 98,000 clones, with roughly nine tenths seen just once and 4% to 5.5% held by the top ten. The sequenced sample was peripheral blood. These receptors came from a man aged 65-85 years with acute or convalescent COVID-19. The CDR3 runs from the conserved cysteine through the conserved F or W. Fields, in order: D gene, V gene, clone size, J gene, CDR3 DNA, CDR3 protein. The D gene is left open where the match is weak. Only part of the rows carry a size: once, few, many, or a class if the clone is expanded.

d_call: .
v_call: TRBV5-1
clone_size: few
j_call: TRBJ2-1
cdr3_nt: TGCGCCAGCAGCTTCGAGGGCGCGAGCTCCTACAATGAGCAGTTCTTC
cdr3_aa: CASSFEGASSYNEQFF

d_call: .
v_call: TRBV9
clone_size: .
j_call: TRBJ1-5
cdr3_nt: TGTGCCAGCAGCGTAGAGGGGGAGTACAATCAGCCCCAGCATTTT
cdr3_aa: CASSVEGEYNQPQHF

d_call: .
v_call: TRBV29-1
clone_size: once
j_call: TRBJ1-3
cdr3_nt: TGCAGCGTCCGAGACAGTAGCTCTGGAAACACCATATATTTT
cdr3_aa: CSVRDSSSGNTIYF

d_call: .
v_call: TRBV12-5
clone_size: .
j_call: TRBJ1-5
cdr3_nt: TGTGCTAGTGGCGCGAGCCGGGGGATCAATCAGCCCCAGCATTTT
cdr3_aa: CASGASRGINQPQHF

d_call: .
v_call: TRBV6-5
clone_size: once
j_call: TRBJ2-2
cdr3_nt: TGTGCCAGCAGTTACACTGCCGGGGAGCTGTTTTTT
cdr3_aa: CASSYTAGELFF

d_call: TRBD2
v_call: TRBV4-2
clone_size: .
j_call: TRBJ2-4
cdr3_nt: TGTGCCAGCAGCCAGGGGACTAGCGGGGGAAAGAAGGGCAAAAACATTCAGTACTTC
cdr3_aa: CASSQGTSGGKKGKNIQYF

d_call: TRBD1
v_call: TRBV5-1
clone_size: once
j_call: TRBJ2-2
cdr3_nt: TGCGCCAGCAGCCAGGGACAGGGGTCCACCGGGGAGCTGTTTTTT
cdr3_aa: CASSQGQGSTGELFF

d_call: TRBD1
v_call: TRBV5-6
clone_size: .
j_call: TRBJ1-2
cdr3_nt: TGTGCCAGCAGCAACGACGACAGGGCCGCCTATGGCTACACCTTC
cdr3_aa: CASSNDDRAAYGYTF

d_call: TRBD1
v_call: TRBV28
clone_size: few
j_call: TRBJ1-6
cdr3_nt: TGTGCCAGCAGTGGTACAGGGGGTTACAATTCACCCCTCCACTTT
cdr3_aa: CASSGTGGYNSPLHF

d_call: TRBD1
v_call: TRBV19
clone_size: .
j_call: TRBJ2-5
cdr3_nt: TGTGCCAGTAGTATATCGGCAGGGGGAGTAGAGACCCAGTACTTC
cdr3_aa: CASSISAGGVETQYF

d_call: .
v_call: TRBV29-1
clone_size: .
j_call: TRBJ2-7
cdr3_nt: TGCAGCGTTAAGGGGCAGGGCTACGAGCAGTACTTC
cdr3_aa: CSVKGQGYEQYF

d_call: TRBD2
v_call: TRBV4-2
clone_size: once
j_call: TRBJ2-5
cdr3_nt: TGTGCCAGCAGCCAAGATCCTAGCGGGGAAGAGACCCAGTACTTC
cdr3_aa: CASSQDPSGEETQYF

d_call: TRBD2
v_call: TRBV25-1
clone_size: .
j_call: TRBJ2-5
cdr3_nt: TGTGCCAGCAGTGAATTAGCAGCGGGGGAGAAAGAGACCCAGTACTTC
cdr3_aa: CASSELAAGEKETQYF

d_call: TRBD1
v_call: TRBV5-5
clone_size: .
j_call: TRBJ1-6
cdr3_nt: TGTGCCAGCAGCGGGGGGACAGGGAGCTCCTATAATTCACCCCTCCACTTT
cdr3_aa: CASSGGTGSSYNSPLHF

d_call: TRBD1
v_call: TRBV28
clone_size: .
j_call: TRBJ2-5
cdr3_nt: TGTGCCAGCAGTTTAGACGGACAGGGAACGCAAGAGACCCAGTACTTC
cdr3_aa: CASSLDGQGTQETQYF

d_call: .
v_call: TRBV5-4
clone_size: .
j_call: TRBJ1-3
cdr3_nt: TGTGCCAGCAGCTTGGCTCGGGAATCTACTGGAAACACCATATATTTT
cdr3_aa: CASSLARESTGNTIYF

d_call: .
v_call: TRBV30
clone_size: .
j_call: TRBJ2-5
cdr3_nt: TGTGCCTGGGGATCGGACATTTTTAAAGAGACCCAGTACTTC
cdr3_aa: CAWGSDIFKETQYF

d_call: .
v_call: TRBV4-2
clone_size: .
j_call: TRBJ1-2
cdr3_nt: TGTGCCAGCAGCCAAGAACGGGGAGGCGGCTACACCTTC
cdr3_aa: CASSQERGGGYTF

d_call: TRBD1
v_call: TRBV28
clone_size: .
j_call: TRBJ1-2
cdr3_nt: TGTGCCAGCAGTTTGGGACAGACCCCCTATGGCTACACCTTC
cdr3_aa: CASSLGQTPYGYTF

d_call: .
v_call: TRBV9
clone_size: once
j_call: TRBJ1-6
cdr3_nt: TGTGCCAGCAGCTTTACGCAGGGTGGGAATTCACCCCTCCACTTT
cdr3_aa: CASSFTQGGNSPLHF

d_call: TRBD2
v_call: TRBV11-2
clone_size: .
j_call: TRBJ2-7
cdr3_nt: TGTGCCAGCAGCTCCCTCGGCGGGGGGTGGGAGCAGTACTTC
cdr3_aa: CASSSLGGGWEQYF

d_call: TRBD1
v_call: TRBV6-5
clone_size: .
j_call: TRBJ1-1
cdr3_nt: TGTGCCAGCGTCCCGGGACAGGGGGCGGTCACTGAAGCTTTCTTT
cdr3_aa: CASVPGQGAVTEAFF

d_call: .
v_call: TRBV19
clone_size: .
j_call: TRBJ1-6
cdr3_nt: TGTGCCAGTAGTATTTTCGACAGTTCTAATTCACCCCTCCACTTT
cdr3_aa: CASSIFDSSNSPLHF

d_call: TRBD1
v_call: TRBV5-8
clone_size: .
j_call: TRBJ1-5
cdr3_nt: TGTGCCAGCAGCCCCAGGGGGGACAGGGAAAGCAATCAGCCCCAGCATTTT
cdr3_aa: CASSPRGDRESNQPQHF

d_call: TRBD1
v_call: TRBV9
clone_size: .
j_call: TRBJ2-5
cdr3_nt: TGTGCCAGCAGCCGACAGGGTGGAGAGACCCAGTACTTC
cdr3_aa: CASSRQGGETQYF

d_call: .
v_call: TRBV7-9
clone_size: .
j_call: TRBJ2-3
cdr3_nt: TGTGCCAGCAGCTCAGGACAGTACACAGATACGCAGTATTTT
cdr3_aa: CASSSGQYTDTQYF

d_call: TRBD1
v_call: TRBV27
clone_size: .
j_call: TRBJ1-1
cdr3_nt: TGTGCCAGCAGTTTAAAAAGGGAGACAGGGGCAACTTTCTTT
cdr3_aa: CASSLKRETGATFF

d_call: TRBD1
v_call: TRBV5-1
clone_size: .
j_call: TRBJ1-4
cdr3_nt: TGCGCCAGCAGCTACAGGGGCATGGAAAAACTGTTTTTT
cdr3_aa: CASSYRGMEKLFF